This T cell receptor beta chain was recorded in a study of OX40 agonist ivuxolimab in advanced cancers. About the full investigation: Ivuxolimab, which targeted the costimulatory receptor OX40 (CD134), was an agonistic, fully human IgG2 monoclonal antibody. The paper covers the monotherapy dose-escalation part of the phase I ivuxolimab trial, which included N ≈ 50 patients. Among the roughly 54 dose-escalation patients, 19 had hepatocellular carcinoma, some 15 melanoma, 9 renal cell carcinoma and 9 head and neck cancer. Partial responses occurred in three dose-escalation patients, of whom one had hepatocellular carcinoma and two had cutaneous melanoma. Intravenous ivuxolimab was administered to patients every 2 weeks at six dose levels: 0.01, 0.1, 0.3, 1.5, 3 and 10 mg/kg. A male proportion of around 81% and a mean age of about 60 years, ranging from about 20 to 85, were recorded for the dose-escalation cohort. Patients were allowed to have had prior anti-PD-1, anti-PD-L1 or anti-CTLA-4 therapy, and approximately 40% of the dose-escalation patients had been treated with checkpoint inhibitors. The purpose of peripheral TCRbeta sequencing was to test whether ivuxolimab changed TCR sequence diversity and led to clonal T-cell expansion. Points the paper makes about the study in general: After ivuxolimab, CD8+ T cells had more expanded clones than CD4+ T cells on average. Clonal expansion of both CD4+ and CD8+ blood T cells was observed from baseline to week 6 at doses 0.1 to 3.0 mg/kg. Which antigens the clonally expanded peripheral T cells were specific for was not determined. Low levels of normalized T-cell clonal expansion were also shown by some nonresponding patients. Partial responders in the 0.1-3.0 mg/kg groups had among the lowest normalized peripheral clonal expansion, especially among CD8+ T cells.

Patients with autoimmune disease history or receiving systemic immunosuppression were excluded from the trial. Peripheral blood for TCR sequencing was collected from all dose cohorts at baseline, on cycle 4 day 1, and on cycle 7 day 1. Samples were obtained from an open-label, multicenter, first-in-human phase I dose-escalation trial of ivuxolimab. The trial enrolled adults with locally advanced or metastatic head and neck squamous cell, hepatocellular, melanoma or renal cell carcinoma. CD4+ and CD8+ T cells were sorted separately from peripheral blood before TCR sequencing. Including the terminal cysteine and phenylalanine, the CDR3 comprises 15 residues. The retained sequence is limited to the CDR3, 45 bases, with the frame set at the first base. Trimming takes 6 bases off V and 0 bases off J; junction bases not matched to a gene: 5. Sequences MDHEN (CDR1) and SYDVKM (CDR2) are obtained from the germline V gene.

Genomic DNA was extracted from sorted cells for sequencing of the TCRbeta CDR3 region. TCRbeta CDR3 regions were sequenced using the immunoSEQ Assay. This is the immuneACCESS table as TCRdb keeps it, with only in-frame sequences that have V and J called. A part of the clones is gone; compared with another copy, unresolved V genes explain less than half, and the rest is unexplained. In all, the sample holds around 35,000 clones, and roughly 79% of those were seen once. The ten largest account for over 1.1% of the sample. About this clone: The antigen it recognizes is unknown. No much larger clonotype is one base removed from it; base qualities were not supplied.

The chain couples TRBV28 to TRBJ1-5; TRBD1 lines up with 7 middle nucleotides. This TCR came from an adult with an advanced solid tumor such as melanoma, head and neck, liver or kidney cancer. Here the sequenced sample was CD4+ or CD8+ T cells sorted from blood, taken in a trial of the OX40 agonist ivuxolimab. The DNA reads TGTGCCAGCAGCCCGGGACAGTATAGCAATCAGCCCCAGCATTTT. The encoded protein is CASSPGQYSNQPQHF. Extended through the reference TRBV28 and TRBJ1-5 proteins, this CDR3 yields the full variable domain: DVKVTQSSRYLVKRTGEKVFLECVQDMDHENMFWYRQDPGLGLRLIYFSYDVKMKEKGDIPEGYSVSREKKERFSLILESASTNQTSMYLCASSPGQYSNQPQHFGDGTRLSIL.